This TCR beta chain was documented in a study of CD8+ T cells in alopecia areata. Whole-study results and caveats: Lesional scalp, notably in alopecia totalis/universalis, had clonality above that of normal scalp.

RNA was extracted and reverse transcribed into cDNA as the sequencing template. The table came from immunoSEQ multiplex PCR; TCRdb's copy has only in-frame clones and leaves some out. The data show approximately 9,300 clones, about 67% seen once. The CDR3 is 13 residues long. Germline CDR1 is MDHEN and CDR2 is SYDVKM. The V gene lost 4 bases and the J gene lost 5 bases, with 11 bases spanning the gap. Specimens obtained from alopecia areata patients comprised lesional scalp punch biopsies and peripheral blood. This clone is medium-sized in the sample. Its antigen is unidentified. This TCR was sampled from a human donor with alopecia areata. The sample consisted of skin. The V gene is TRBV28, the J gene TRBJ2-5; D gene uncertain. CDR3 sequence: CASSSPALETQYF. The CDR3, as DNA: TGTGCCAGCAGTTCCCCCGCTTTGGAGACCCAGTACTTC.